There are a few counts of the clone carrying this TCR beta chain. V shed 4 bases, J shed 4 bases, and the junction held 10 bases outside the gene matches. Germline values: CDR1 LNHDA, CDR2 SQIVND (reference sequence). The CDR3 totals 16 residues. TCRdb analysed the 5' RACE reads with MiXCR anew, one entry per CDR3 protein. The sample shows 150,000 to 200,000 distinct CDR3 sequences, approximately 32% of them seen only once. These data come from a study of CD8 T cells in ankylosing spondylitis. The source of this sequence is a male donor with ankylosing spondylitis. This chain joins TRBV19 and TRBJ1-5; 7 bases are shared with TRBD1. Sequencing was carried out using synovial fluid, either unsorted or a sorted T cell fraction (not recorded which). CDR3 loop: CASSTPKGALNQPQHF. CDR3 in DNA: TGTGCCAGTAGTACACCAAAGGGGGCGCTGAATCAGCCCCAGCATTTT.